The entry below gives a single T cell receptor (beta chain) sequence along with its context. This sample was included in a study of T cell changes during pregnancy in multiple sclerosis. Data came from immunoSEQ multiplex PCR; TCRdb stores just in-frame clones and leaves some out. The data contain 38,000 or so clones, 80% to 95% of them singletons. The sequence derives from a female donor with multiple sclerosis, enrolled in a pregnancy study. The sample here was CD4+ T cells from peripheral blood mononuclear cells, taken in the third trimester of pregnancy.

The CDR3 DNA reads as TGTGCCAGCAGTGGTCCTCTCCCGTTTAATCAGCCCCAGCATTTT. Its protein product is CASSGPLPFNQPQHF. The V and J genes are TRBV6-1 and TRBJ1-5; D remains ambiguous. Germline lookup yields CDR1 MNHNS and CDR2 SASEGT. V was cut by 4 bases and J by 4 bases, with 14 bases left in between. This CDR3 spans 15 amino acids.